This is a list of T cell receptor beta chains from one sample in a study of identical twins. From the 5' RACE reads, TCRdb called clonotypes with MiXCR, one entry per CDR3 protein. The sample includes 300,000 to 400,000 distinct CDR3 sequences, 9% to 15% seen only once; the top ten take approximately 7.5%. This same sample was also taken into another study, of yellow fever vaccine responses in identical twins.

The sample was CD8+ T cells sorted from blood. These receptors originate from a woman between 18 and 29 years old in good health. The CDR3 runs from the conserved cysteine through the conserved F or W. A D gene is named only where the DNA matches it firmly. The size entry is marked missing in some rows and otherwise reads once, few, many or a size class.

cdr3_length	d_call	v_call	j_call	clone_size	cdr3_aa	cdr3_nt
14	-	TRBV20-1	TRBJ2-7	-	CSAPPPTGKYEQYF	TGCAGTGCCCCGCCTCCGACAGGCAAATACGAGCAGTACTTC
14	-	TRBV6-4	TRBJ2-2	few	CASSDGQGAGELFF	TGTGCCAGCAGTGACGGGCAGGGCGCCGGGGAGCTGTTTTTT
20	TRBD1	TRBV4-1	TRBJ1-6	few	CASSQEVTGRPTSYNSPLHF	TGCGCCAGCAGCCAAGAGGTGACAGGGCGGCCTACGTCTTATAATTCACCCCTCCACTTT
15	-	TRBV7-9	TRBJ2-1	-	CASSWSEASYNEQFF	TGTGCCAGCAGCTGGTCGGAGGCCTCCTACAATGAGCAGTTCTTC
12	-	TRBV12-3/TRBV12-4	TRBJ1-1	few	CASAGFEAEAFF	TGTGCCAGCGCTGGGTTCGAGGCGGAAGCTTTCTTT
15	-	TRBV6-5	TRBJ1-1	many	CASSYSNGGGTEAFF	TGTGCCAGCAGTTACTCGAATGGGGGAGGTACTGAAGCTTTCTTT
16	-	TRBV27	TRBJ2-1	few	CASSLSRGEAYNEQFF	TGTGCCAGCAGTTTGTCGAGGGGGGAGGCCTACAATGAGCAGTTCTTC
17	-	TRBV6-5	TRBJ2-7	-	CASSYQFQEQGHYEQYF	TGTGCCAGCAGTTACCAGTTTCAGGAACAGGGACATTACGAGCAGTACTTC
15	TRBD2	TRBV2	TRBJ2-3	many	CASTLSREVADTQYF	TGTGCCAGCACCCTGTCGCGGGAGGTGGCAGATACGCAGTATTTT
15	-	TRBV4-1	TRBJ1-4	few	CASSQDRAANEKLFF	TGCGCCAGCAGCCAAGATCGGGCAGCTAATGAAAAACTGTTTTTT
13	-	TRBV7-2	TRBJ2-3	few	CASSSTSTDTQYF	TGTGCCAGCAGCTCTACAAGTACAGATACGCAGTATTTT
15	-	TRBV13	TRBJ2-1	-	CASSLPQSSYNEQFF	TGTGCCAGCAGCTTACCCCAGAGCTCCTACAATGAGCAGTTCTTC